The 21 T cell receptor beta chains reported below all come from one sample, sequenced in a study of blood T cell repertoires in COVID-19. The assay was immunoSEQ multiplex PCR, and TCRdb's table has in-frame clones only and misses some. The sample includes some 200,000 clones, roughly 90% of them seen just once. Sequencing was done on a sample of PBMCs or T cells enriched from blood (not recorded which). Receptors were obtained from a woman under 30 who had recovered from COVID-19.

This clone was counted between two and nine times. The sample contains more than one DNA sequence encoding this CDR3. The chain uses TRBV9 and TRBJ1-2; D call uncertain. V lost 2 bases, J lost 2 bases, and 7 bases lay in between. CDR3 size: 13 residues. Germline CDR1 SGDLS, CDR2 YYNGEE. The chain's CDR3 is CASSVDSNYGYTF. The CDR3 nucleotides read TGTGCCAGCAGCGTCGACTCAAACTATGGCTACACCTTC.

This chain links TRBV11-2 with TRBJ1-1; D is uncertain. The V gene's germline CDR1 is SGHAT and CDR2 FQNNGV. Trimming cost V 0 bases and J 6 bases, with 8 bases left between them. There are 13 residues in the CDR3. The CDR3 region is CASSLDPRAEAFF. CDR3 bases: TGTGCCAGCAGCTTAGATCCCCGGGCTGAAGCTTTCTTT.

A single count supports this clone. V and J are TRBV28 and TRBJ1-4; D is uncertain. Deletions cut 7 bases from V and 7 bases from J, with 19 bases between. Germline loops: CDR1 MDHEN, CDR2 SYDVKM. The CDR3 extends over 15 amino acids. DNA of the CDR3: TGTGCCAGCATGGGCCAGAACCCAGCGGGTGAAAAACTGTTTTTT. Translation gives CASMGQNPAGEKLFF.

The chain uses TRBV5-1 and TRBJ2-2, with 9 nucleotides matching TRBD1. The CDR3 is made up of 16 amino acids. The trim removed 2 bases at V and 4 bases at J, leaving 6 bases unmatched. The germline V gene has CDR1 SGHRS and CDR2 YFSETQ. CDR3 sequence reads: CASSLTGGAGTGELFF. CDR3 sequence (DNA): TGCGCCAGCAGCTTAACAGGGGGCGCGGGCACCGGGGAGCTGTTTTTT.

The chain has TRBV27 and TRBJ1-1, with a tentative D call TRBD1 (6 bases). V was trimmed by 3 bases and J by 1 base, leaving 12 bases between them. Germline values: CDR1 MNHEY, CDR2 SMNVEV (reference sequence). The length of the CDR3 is 15 residues. CDR3 protein: CASSFGGPANTEAFF. CDR3 bases: TGTGCCAGCAGTTTTGGGGGCCCCGCGAACACTGAAGCTTTCTTT.

This sequence joins TRBV5-1 and TRBJ2-7, with 8 bases identical to TRBD1. Germline trimming cut 0 bases from V and 4 bases from J; bases unmatched to any gene: 6. Germline CDR1 is SGHRS and CDR2 is YFSETQ. The CDR3 sequence is 15 residues long. CDR3 loop: CASSLGQGALYEQYF. In DNA form, the CDR3 reads TGCGCCAGCAGCTTGGGGCAGGGGGCTTTATACGAGCAGTACTTC.

This chain uses TRBV10-2 with TRBJ1-1, with D perhaps matching TRBD1 (6 bases). Looked up from germline, CDR1 is WSHSY and CDR2 is SAAADI. CDR3 length: 15 amino acids. V lost 8 bases, J lost 2 bases, and 18 bases lay in between. CDR3 bases: TGCGCCAGCGCCGAGGGGGGGTTTTTCAACACTGAAGCTTTCTTT. Its translation: CASAEGGFFNTEAFF.

This clone was recorded only once. The chain carries TRBV4-1 and TRBJ2-7, with 10 bases that match TRBD1. The CDR3 is 15 residues long. V trimming: 3 bases; J trimming: 4 bases; junction bases outside the gene matches: 6. CDR1 and CDR2 (germline): MGHRA, YSYEKL. The CDR3 loop is CASSQGQGRVYEQYF. The CDR3 nucleotides read TGCGCCAGCAGCCAGGGACAGGGGAGGGTTTACGAGCAGTACTTC.

This clone appeared many times. This specimen includes other DNA sequences encoding the same CDR3. J is TRBJ1-1 and V is TRBV19; D perhaps matches TRBD1 (5 bases). The CDR3 is 13 amino acids. The V end lost 3 bases, the J end lost 4 bases, and 9 bases lay between the germline ends. Germline V gene sequence: CDR1 LNHDA, CDR2 SQIVND (reference sequence). CDR3 DNA sequence: TGTGCCAGTAGTATTGGGGGGGGCACTGAAGCTTTCTTT. Amino acids: CASSIGGGTEAFF. Complete variable domain (other parts from reference TRBV19 and TRBJ1-1): DGGITQSPKYLFRKEGQNVTLSCEQNLNHDAMYWYRQDPGQGLRLIYYSQIVNDFQKGDIAEGYSVSREKKESFPLTVTSAQKNPTAFYLCASSIGGGTEAFFGQGTRLTVV.

This chain uses TRBV27 with TRBJ2-7, with D unclear. V lost 6 bases and J lost 1, with 10 bases in between. This CDR3 comprises 13 residues. CDR1 and CDR2 (germline): MNHEY, SMNVEV (reference sequence). This CDR3 is CASSPSLSYEQYF. CDR3 in DNA: TGTGCCAGCAGCCCCAGTTTATCCTACGAGCAGTACTTC.

V and J are TRBV28 and TRBJ1-1; 11 nucleotides align to TRBD1. Trimming at V came to 5 bases and at J to 7 bases, leaving 9 bases not matched to a gene. CDR1 is MDHEN and CDR2 is SYDVKM in the germline V gene. The CDR3 runs 15 residues. The CDR3 sequence: CASSPPGQGEDEAFF. CDR3 DNA: TGTGCCAGCAGTCCCCCGGGACAGGGGGAGGATGAAGCTTTCTTT.

The chain joins TRBV28 to TRBJ2-3, with 8 bases that match TRBD2. The V gene end was trimmed by 7 bases and the J gene end by 1 base; junction bases not matched to a gene: 1. Germline V gives CDR1 MDHEN, CDR2 SYDVKM. The CDR3 runs 13 residues. The CDR3 spells CASILAGTDTQYF. The CDR3 bases are TGTGCCAGCATACTAGCGGGCACAGATACGCAGTATTTT.

This clone was detected only a few times. This chain uses TRBV5-5 with TRBJ1-3; 8 nucleotides align to TRBD1. The germline CDR1 and CDR2 sequences are SGHKS and YYEKEE (reference sequence). This CDR3 has 13 amino acids. Trimming cost V 4 bases and J 8 bases; bases outside gene matches: 5. CDR3 coding DNA: TGTGCCAGCAGCCAGGACAGGGTTGACACCATATATTTT. It codes for CASSQDRVDTIYF. Full variable domain (outside the CDR3, taken from reference TRBV5-5 and TRBJ1-3): DAGVTQSPTHLIKTRGQQVTLRCSPISGHKSVSWYQQVLGQGPQFIFQYYEKEERGRGNFPDRFSARQFPNYSSELNVNALLLGDSALYLCASSQDRVDTIYFGEGSWLTVV.

The chain carries TRBV7-8 and TRBJ2-3, with 12 nucleotides matching TRBD1. The J segment lost 1 base and the V segment lost 2 bases, leaving 16 bases of the junction unmatched. The CDR3 sequence is 21 residues long. Germline V gene sequence: CDR1 SGHVS, CDR2 FQNEAQ. DNA for the CDR3: TGTGCCAGCAGCTTATATATGGGACAGGGGGCGGTATCGTATGGCACAGATACGCAGTATTTT. It is translated as CASSLYMGQGAVSYGTDTQYF.

The genes are TRBV28 and TRBJ1-3, with 7 bases that match TRBD1. J was trimmed by 3 bases and V by 3 bases; bases with no gene match: 11. The length of the CDR3 is 17 residues. Germline-derived CDR1 and CDR2 are MDHEN and SYDVKM. The CDR3 DNA is TGTGCCAGCAGTTTGGGGGCCGGCGGGACAGTTGGAAACACCATATATTTT. Translating it yields CASSLGAGGTVGNTIYF.

The J gene is TRBJ1-1, the V gene TRBV5-4; D unresolved. Trimming left V 4 bases short and J 0 bases short, with 13 bases between. The CDR3 contains 15 residues. Germline V lookup: CDR1 SGHNT, CDR2 YYREEE (reference sequence). CDR3 protein: CASSPQINMNTEAFF. In DNA, the CDR3 is TGTGCCAGCAGCCCACAGATTAACATGAACACTGAAGCTTTCTTT.

The rearrangement joins TRBV28 to TRBJ2-2; 10 nucleotides line up with TRBD2. CDR1 MDHEN and CDR2 SYDVKM come from the germline V gene. This CDR3 spans 18 amino acids. Germline trimming cut 5 bases from V and 0 bases from J; bases unmatched to any gene: 9. CDR3 amino acids: CASSPSAGGLPNTGELFF. CDR3 coding DNA: TGTGCCAGCAGTCCATCAGCGGGGGGGCTCCCGAACACCGGGGAGCTGTTTTTT.

This chain links TRBV2 with TRBJ1-1; D not resolved. Germline lookup yields CDR1 SNHLY and CDR2 FYNNEI. This CDR3 is built from 12 residues. V lost 10 bases and J lost 7, with 16 bases in between. The CDR3 DNA is TGTGCCAACTATGGAGCAGTTGGTGAAGCTTTCTTT. Translated: CANYGAVGEAFF.

The chain is built from TRBV4-1 and TRBJ1-2, with TRBD1 identical over 11 bases. This CDR3 region has 12 residues. Per germline, CDR1 MGHRA and CDR2 YSYEKL. CDR3 region: CVWDRGFYGYTF. CDR3 nucleotides: TGCGTATGGGACAGGGGGTTTTATGGCTACACCTTC.

The chain has TRBV14 and TRBJ2-3; 9 bases line up with TRBD2. Trimming removed 0 bases from V and 3 bases from J; junction bases left unmatched: 22. The CDR3 is made up of 22 amino acids. Germline V gene data show CDR1 as SGHDN and CDR2 as FVKESK. The CDR3 spells CASSQDQRGARPRLSGTDTQYF. The CDR3 DNA reads as TGTGCCAGCAGCCAAGATCAGCGGGGGGCCCGGCCGCGTTTGAGTGGTACAGATACGCAGTATTTT.

The rearrangement uses TRBV27 and TRBJ2-7; TRBD1 aligns across 7 bases. Germline V gene sequence: CDR1 MNHEY, CDR2 SMNVEV (reference sequence). V dropped 2 bases and J dropped 5; count of bases not matched to a gene: 6. The CDR3 is 14 amino acids. In DNA form, the CDR3 reads TGTGCCAGCAGTTTAGGGACAGCAGGACACGAGCAGTACTTC. This encodes CASSLGTAGHEQYF.